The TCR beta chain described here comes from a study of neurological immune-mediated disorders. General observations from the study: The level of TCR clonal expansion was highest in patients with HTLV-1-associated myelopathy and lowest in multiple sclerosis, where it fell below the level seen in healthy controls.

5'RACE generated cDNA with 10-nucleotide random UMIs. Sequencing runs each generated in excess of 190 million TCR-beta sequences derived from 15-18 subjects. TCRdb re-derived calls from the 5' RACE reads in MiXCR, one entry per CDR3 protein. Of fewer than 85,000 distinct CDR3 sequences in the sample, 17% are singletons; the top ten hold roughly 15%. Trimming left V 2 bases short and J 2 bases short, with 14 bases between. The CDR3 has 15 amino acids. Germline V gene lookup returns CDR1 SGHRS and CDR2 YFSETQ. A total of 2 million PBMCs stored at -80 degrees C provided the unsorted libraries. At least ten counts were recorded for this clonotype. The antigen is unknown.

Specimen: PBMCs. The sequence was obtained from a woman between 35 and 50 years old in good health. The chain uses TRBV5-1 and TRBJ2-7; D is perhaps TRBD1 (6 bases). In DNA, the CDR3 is TGCGCCAGCAGCTTCAGGGGACGCCGGGCCTACGAGCAGTACGTC. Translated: CASSFRGRRAYEQYV.